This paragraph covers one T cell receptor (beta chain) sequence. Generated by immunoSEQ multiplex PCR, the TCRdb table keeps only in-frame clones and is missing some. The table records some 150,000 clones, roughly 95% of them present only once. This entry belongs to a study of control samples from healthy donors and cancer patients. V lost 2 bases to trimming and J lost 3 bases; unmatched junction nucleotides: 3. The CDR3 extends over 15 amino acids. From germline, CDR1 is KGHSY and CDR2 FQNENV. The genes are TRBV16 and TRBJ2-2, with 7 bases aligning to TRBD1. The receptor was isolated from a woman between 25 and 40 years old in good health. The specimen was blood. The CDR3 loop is CASSQRDRYTGELFF. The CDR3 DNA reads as TGTGCCAGCAGCCAAAGGGACAGATACACCGGGGAGCTGTTTTTT.